The clone carrying this TCR beta chain appeared a few times. The antigen remains unidentified. The study enrolled healthy HIV-negative adults without recent acute infections or vaccinations as donors. The investigators split CD4+ cells into a CD45RA+ naive subset and a CD45RA-negative memory subset. The record originates from a study of shared clonotypes between healthy human individuals. Findings of the study overall: Rarefaction showed sorted-subset sequencing was incomplete despite large depth.

Sorted-subset replicate PCRs used approximately 200 ng of genomic DNA. This amount corresponded to 25,000 to 30,000 T cell genomes. Sequencing used immunoSEQ multiplex PCR; TCRdb keeps in-frame clones, though not all of them. Of hundreds of thousands of clones listed, less than 85% are singletons. The receptor's source is a woman in her twenties or thirties in good health. Material for sequencing was memory CD4+ T cells sorted from blood. The subset denotes: CD45RA-negative fraction.

The CDR3 sequence is CASSFGTGGGEQYF. The DNA of the CDR3 is TGTGCCAGCAGCTTCGGTACTGGTGGCGGCGAGCAGTACTTC. The chain recombines TRBV11-3 with TRBJ2-7; D gene uncertain. The germline CDR1 and CDR2 sequences are SGHNT and YENEEA. The CDR3 contains 14 residues. V lost 3 bases to trimming and J lost 6 bases, with 15 bases between them.